These 14 T cell receptor beta chains originate from one sample sequenced in a study of T cell responses to AZD1222 COVID-19 vaccine (dated by TCRdb to the early 2020s). What the time point label conveys for this sample: about 28 days (+/-7) after the second vaccine dose. Receptor amplification or capture employed the immunoSEQ multiplex PCR assay. The immuneACCESS repertoire file appears here via TCRdb, limited to in-frame rearrangements. These files lack a portion of the clones; in checked studies, under half of the deficit traces to unresolved V genes, and the cause of the others is not known. The sample contains over 110,000 clones, around 90% of them found a single time. Together, the top ten hold 1.6% of the sample. Sequencing used peripheral blood, obtained 28 days after the second AZD1222 dose. These receptors were taken from an adult who received the AZD1222 COVID-19 vaccine.

This chain connects TRBV5-4 to TRBJ2-3, with TRBD2 identical over 9 bases. Germline V lookup: CDR1 SGHNT, CDR2 YYREEE (reference sequence). The CDR3 runs to 16 residues. V lost 0 bases and J lost 5; bases outside the gene matches: 7. Here the CDR3 reads CASSLGEREVLDTQYF. The CDR3 DNA is TGTGCCAGCAGCTTGGGAGAGCGGGAGGTGTTAGATACGCAGTATTTT.

J is TRBJ1-4 and V is TRBV7-9, with no clear D. Germline V gene sequence: CDR1 SEHNR, CDR2 FQNEAQ (reference sequence). The V end was cut by 0 bases, the J end by 2 bases, with 4 bases between. The CDR3 is made up of 14 amino acids. CDR3 nucleotides: TGTGCCAGCAGCTTAGCGTCCACTAATGAAAAACTGTTTTTT. The encoded protein is CASSLASTNEKLFF.

This rearrangement joins TRBV9 to TRBJ1-6; D gene uncertain. V shed 0 bases and J shed 9 bases, with 13 bases lying between them. CDR3 size: 15 residues. Germline V CDR1 and CDR2: SGDLS, YYNGEE. The CDR3 loop reads CASSVASRTPSPLHF. The CDR3 DNA follows: TGTGCCAGCAGCGTAGCTTCCCGGACCCCTTCACCCCTCCACTTT.

J is TRBJ1-3 and V is TRBV5-5; TRBD1 matches 8 bases. The CDR3 covers 17 residues. Per the germline V gene, CDR1 is SGHKS and CDR2 is YYEKEE (reference sequence). V lost 0 bases, J lost 0 bases, and 5 bases stayed unmatched. The CDR3: CASSLDWQGASGNTIYF. The DNA of the CDR3 is TGTGCCAGCAGCTTGGATTGGCAGGGGGCCTCTGGAAACACCATATATTTT.

The chain carries TRBV21-1 and TRBJ2-7; the D call of TRBD2 is as the table states it, not checked on the DNA. TRBV21-1 has pseudogene status. CDR3 length: 16 residues. CDR3 nucleotides: TGTGCCAGCAGCAAAGGAGGTCTAATCCTGGCCTACGAGCAGTACGTC. It encodes CASSKGGLILAYEQYV.

The sample holds one count of this clone. The J gene is TRBJ2-5, the V gene TRBV5-6; no clear D gene. The germline CDR1 and CDR2 sequences are SGHDT and YYEEEE. V was cut by 2 bases and J by 2 bases, with 10 bases left in between. The CDR3 contains 14 residues. In DNA form, the CDR3 reads TGTGCCAGCAGCTTAGACACTGCGCAAGAGACCCAGTACTTC. Its translation is CASSLDTAQETQYF.

The chain carries TRBV7-2 and TRBJ2-7; TRBD1 matches 10 bases. Germline V gene data show CDR1 as SGHTA and CDR2 as FQGNSA. Trimming removed 7 bases from V and 5 bases from J; junction bases left unmatched: 5. The CDR3 extends over 13 amino acids. The CDR3 region is CASNRQGANEQYF. Written as DNA, the CDR3 is TGTGCCAGCAACCGACAGGGGGCCAACGAGCAGTACTTC.

The rearrangement links TRBV19 to TRBJ1-1; D gene unclear. The CDR3 runs 14 residues. Germline V gene lookup returns CDR1 LNHDA and CDR2 SQIVND (reference sequence). V dropped 4 bases and J dropped 1 base, with 10 bases sitting between them. The CDR3 here is CASSTFTENTEAFF. CDR3 DNA: TGTGCCAGTAGTACCTTTACAGAGAACACTGAAGCTTTCTTT.

The rearrangement links TRBV23-1 to TRBJ1-5; 7 bases agree with TRBD1. TRBV23-1 is an ORF for which the function is uncertain. Trimming cost V 2 bases and J 0 bases; bases outside gene matches: 4. The CDR3 totals 16 residues. Here the CDR3 DNA reads TGCGCCAGCAGTCAAACCGGGACAGATAGCAATCAGCCCCAGCATTTT. The encoded protein is CASSQTGTDSNQPQHF.

CDR3 in amino acids: CASSNPGLAGGFYNEQFF. The CDR3 DNA reads TGTGCCAGTAGTAATCCGGGACTAGCGGGGGGATTCTACAATGAGCAGTTCTTC. This chain uses TRBV19 with TRBJ2-1; TRBD2 agrees at 15 bases. The CDR3 length is 18 residues. CDR1 LNHDA and CDR2 SQIVND come from the germline V gene (reference sequence). V was pared by 4 bases and J by 3 bases, with 7 bases of the junction left unmatched.

The chain couples TRBV5-5 to TRBJ2-1; D not resolved. The germline V gene encodes CDR1 SGHKS and CDR2 YYEKEE (reference sequence). CDR3 length: 15 residues. The V gene lost 0 bases and the J gene lost 5 bases, with 12 bases spanning the gap. CDR3 protein: CASSLDTARNNEQFF. The CDR3 nucleotides are TGTGCCAGCAGCTTGGATACAGCGAGAAACAATGAGCAGTTCTTC.

The chain has TRBV28 and TRBJ2-7; 7 nucleotides match TRBD1. Unmatched junction bases numbered 1, after V lost 9 bases and J lost 2 bases. Per germline, CDR1 MDHEN and CDR2 SYDVKM. CDR3 length: 11 amino acids. In DNA form, the CDR3 reads TGTGCCAGTGGGACAGCCTACGAGCAGTACGTC. It encodes CASGTAYEQYV.

V and J are TRBV25-1 and TRBJ2-3; 12 bases fit TRBD2. V lost 4 bases and J lost 0; bases outside the gene matches: 8. Germline assignment: CDR1 MGHDK and CDR2 SYGVNS. The CDR3 loop spans 18 amino acids. The CDR3 reads CASSGPGLAGSSTDTQYF. The CDR3 DNA reads TGTGCCAGCAGTGGGCCGGGACTAGCGGGCTCTAGCACAGATACGCAGTATTTT.

The chain links TRBV29-1 to TRBJ2-5; 14 bases agree with TRBD2. CDR1 and CDR2 (germline): SQVTM, ANQGSEA. After removal of 5 bases from V and 1 base from J, the junction contained 3 bases not matched to a gene. The CDR3 is 15 residues long. CDR3 amino acids: CSVRTSGGFQETQYF. For the CDR3, the DNA is TGCAGCGTTAGGACTAGCGGGGGGTTCCAAGAGACCCAGTACTTC.